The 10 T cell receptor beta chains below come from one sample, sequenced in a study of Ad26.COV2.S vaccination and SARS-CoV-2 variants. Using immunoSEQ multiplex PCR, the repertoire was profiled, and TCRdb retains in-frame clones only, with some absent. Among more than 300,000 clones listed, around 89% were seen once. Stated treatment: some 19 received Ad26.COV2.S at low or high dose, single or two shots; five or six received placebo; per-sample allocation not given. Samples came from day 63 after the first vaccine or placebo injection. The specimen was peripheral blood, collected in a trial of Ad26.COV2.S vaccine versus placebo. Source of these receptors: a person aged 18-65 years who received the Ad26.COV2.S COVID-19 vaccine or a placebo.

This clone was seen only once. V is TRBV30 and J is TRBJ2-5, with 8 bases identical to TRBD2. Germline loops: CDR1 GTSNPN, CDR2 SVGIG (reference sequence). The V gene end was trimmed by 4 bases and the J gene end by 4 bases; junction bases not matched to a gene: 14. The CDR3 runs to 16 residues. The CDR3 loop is CAWTNGGPRGVETQYF. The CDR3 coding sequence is TGTGCCTGGACAAATGGGGGTCCGCGGGGGGTAGAGACCCAGTACTTC.

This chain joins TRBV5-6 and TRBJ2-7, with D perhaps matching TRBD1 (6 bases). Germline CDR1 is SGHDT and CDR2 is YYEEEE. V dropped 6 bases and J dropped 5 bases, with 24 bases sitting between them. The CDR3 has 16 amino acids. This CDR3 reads CASTFESWDNLNEQYF. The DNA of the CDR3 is TGTGCCAGCACCTTTGAATCGTGGGACAATCTTAACGAGCAGTACTTC. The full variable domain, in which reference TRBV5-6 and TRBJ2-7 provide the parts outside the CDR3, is DAGVTQSPTHLIKTRGQQVTLRCSPKSGHDTVSWYQQALGQGPQFIFQYYEEEERQRGNFPDRFSGHQFPNYSSELNVNALLLGDSALYLCASTFESWDNLNEQYFGPGTRLTVT.

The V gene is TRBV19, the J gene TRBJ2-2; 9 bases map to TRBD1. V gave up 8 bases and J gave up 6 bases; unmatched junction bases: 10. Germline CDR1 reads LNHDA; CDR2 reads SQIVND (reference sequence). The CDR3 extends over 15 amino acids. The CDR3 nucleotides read TGTGCCAGTCTCCGATCCACAGGGGGCTCCGGGGAGCTGTTTTTT. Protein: CASLRSTGGSGELFF.

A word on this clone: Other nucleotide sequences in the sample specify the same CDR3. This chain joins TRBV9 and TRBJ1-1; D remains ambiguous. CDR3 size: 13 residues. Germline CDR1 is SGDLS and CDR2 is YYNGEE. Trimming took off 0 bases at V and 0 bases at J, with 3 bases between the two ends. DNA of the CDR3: TGTGCCAGCAGCGTAGTCGTGAACACTGAAGCTTTCTTT. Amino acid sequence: CASSVVVNTEAFF.

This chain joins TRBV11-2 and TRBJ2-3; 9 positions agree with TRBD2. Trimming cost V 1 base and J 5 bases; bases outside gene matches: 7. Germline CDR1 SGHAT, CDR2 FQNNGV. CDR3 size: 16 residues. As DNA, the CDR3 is TGTGCCAGCAGCTTAGTACCTAGCGGGGTGGGAGATACGCAGTATTTT. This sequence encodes CASSLVPSGVGDTQYF.

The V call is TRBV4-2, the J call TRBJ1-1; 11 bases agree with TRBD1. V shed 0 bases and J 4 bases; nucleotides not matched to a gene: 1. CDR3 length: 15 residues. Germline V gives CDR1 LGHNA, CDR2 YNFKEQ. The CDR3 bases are TGTGCCAGCAGCCAAGAGGGGACAGGGGGCACTGAAGCTTTCTTT. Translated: CASSQEGTGGTEAFF.

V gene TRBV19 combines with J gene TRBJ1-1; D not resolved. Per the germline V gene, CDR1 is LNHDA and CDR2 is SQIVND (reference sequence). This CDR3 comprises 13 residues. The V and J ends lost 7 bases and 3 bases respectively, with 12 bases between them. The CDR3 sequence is CASNPRRHTEAFF. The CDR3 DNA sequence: TGTGCCAGTAATCCCCGTAGACACACTGAAGCTTTCTTT.

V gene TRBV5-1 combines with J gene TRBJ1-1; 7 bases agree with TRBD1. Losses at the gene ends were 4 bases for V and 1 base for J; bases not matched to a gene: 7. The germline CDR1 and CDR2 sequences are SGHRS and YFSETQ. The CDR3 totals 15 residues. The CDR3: CASSVSGQRNTEAFF. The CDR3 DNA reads TGCGCCAGCAGCGTGTCGGGACAGCGGAACACTGAAGCTTTCTTT.

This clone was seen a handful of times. The chain's CDR3 is CAIRREDLAFF. The CDR3 nucleotides are TGTGCCATCAGGAGGGAGGATTTAGCTTTCTTT. V usage is TRBV10-3 and J usage is TRBJ1-1; no firm D call. This CDR3 has 11 residues. Trimming pared 6 bases from V and 10 bases from J, leaving 12 bases between. Germline values: CDR1 ENHRY, CDR2 SYGVKD.

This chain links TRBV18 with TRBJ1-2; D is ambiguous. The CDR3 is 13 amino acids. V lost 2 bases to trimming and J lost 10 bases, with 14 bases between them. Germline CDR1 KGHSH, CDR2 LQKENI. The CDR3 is CASSPSAGQIYTF. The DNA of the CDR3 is TGTGCCAGCTCACCAAGTGCTGGTCAGATCTACACCTTC.